The subject of this entry is one T cell receptor beta chain. Study processing details: Estimated nucleated cell counts came from reference gene primer amplification. Repertoires were generated with immunoSEQ multiplex PCR, while TCRdb's copy carries only in-frame clones and drops some. The V and J calls and the clone size are those of that table, but D and trimming were determined from the DNA. The data show some 25,000 clones, with 70% to 90% seen just once and approximately 9.9% held by the top ten. The data belong to a study of blood T cell repertoires in COVID-19. On the study more broadly: COVID-19 samples, acute and convalescent, were from the United States, Italy and Spain. T cells, B-cell-depleted T cells, or PBMCs provided the cDNA or gDNA that served as material.

The CDR3 has 18 residues. Trimming at V came to 4 bases and at J to 8 bases, leaving 21 bases not matched to a gene. Germline-derived CDR1 and CDR2 are LGHDT and YNNKEL (reference sequence). J is TRBJ1-2 and V is TRBV3-1 (or the pseudogene TRBV3-2); 8 bases agree with TRBD1. Material: peripheral blood. The TCR was taken from a man in his 70s with acute or convalescent COVID-19. The CDR3, as DNA: TGTGCCAGCAGCCCTAATGTTGGGACAGGTCCTCTATTTGGGGGCTACACCTTC. It codes for CASSPNVGTGPLFGGYTF.